This TCR beta chain was sequenced in a study of T cells after yellow fever vaccination. TCRdb passed the 5' RACE reads through MiXCR, listing each CDR3 protein once. The sample lists approximately 550,000 distinct CDR3 sequences; around an eighth were seen once. As to this clonotype: Its specificity is unknown.

Per the germline V gene, CDR1 is SGHKS and CDR2 is YYEKEE (reference sequence). Trimming left V 4 bases short and J 1 base short, with 7 bases between. The CDR3 is made up of 13 amino acids. Study outcomes and limitations: By day 5 rather than day 15, the secondary response had peaked, though it was weaker. Repertoires sorted by FACS could include abundant clonotypes that are contaminants from the bulk population. Detected again after the booster were most primary-vaccination clones, at almost 97% CD4 and roughly 88% CD8.

The source is a man aged 25 to 45 who received the YFV17D yellow fever vaccine. The V gene is TRBV5-5, the J gene TRBJ2-3, with no clear D. The sequencing used PBMCs, collected on the day of the yellow fever booster vaccination. Written as DNA, the CDR3 is TGTGCCAGCAGCCGCAGCCGCACAGATACGCAGTATTTT. As protein: CASSRSRTDTQYF.